This TCR beta chain comes out of a study of blood T cell repertoires in COVID-19. Study at large: T cells, B-cell-depleted T cells, or PBMCs provided the cDNA or gDNA that served as material.

V was pared by 0 bases and J by 4 bases, with 5 bases of the junction left unmatched. CDR1 and CDR2 from the germline V gene are SGHDT and YYEEEE. The CDR3 contains 15 residues. The assay was immunoSEQ multiplex PCR, and TCRdb's table has in-frame clones only and misses some. The sample carries approximately 230,000 clones, just over 85% recorded once. Sequenced: peripheral blood. The clonotype originates from a man aged 25 to 40 who had recovered from COVID-19. The chain couples TRBV5-6 to TRBJ1-2; 8 bases line up with TRBD1. This chain's CDR3 is CASSLGQGAVYGYTF. The CDR3 coding sequence is TGTGCCAGCAGCTTGGGGCAGGGGGCTGTCTATGGCTACACCTTC. Combining the CDR3 with reference TRBV5-6 and TRBJ1-2 gives the whole variable domain DAGVTQSPTHLIKTRGQQVTLRCSPKSGHDTVSWYQQALGQGPQFIFQYYEEEERQRGNFPDRFSGHQFPNYSSELNVNALLLGDSALYLCASSLGQGAVYGYTFGSGTRLTVV.